This note documents a single T cell receptor (beta chain) sequence. The antigen this receptor binds is unknown. It has no much larger one-base neighbor in the sample; base qualities were not kept. The data originate from a study of chemoradiotherapy in HPV16-positive cancers (dated by TCRdb to between 2021 and 2022). Notes on the research overall: Candidate HPV-specific T-cell clones and common TCR motifs were defined through functional T-cell assays on cells from a couple of HPV16-positive patients. The study set out to ask whether T-cell immunity against the HPV oncoproteins E6 and E7 changes over the course of chemoradiotherapy and whether that immunity affects survival. The candidate HPV-specific TCRs and motifs were subsequently tracked in TCR repertoires obtained from roughly 90 patients with HPV-related cancers.

Library generation was performed with the immunoSEQ multiplex PCR assay. The table was pulled from immuneACCESS by TCRdb, which kept in-frame rearrangements only. Such tables lose some clones; where checked, under half of the loss comes from unresolved V genes, and the rest has no known cause. The sample table holds approximately 12,000 clones, of which 70% to 90% were seen once. Over 2.5% of the sample rests with the top ten. Because repertoires were sampled repeatedly during chemoradiotherapy, clonal expansion in the tumor microenvironment could be followed. Summary of the overall study and its limitations: Expansion of candidate HPV-specific clones and E7-related TCR motifs was observed in the tumor microenvironment during treatment, whereas no such expansion was observed for non-HPV-specific T cells. Only two HPV16-positive patients were used to derive the functional definition of HPV-specific T cells, and the survival association was reported for HPV16-positive patients. In HPV16-positive patients, expansion of HPV-responsive T cells during chemoradiotherapy was found to be associated with improved recurrence-free survival.

Material: blood, obtained from a patient who underwent chemoradiotherapy. The source of this sequence is a human donor with HPV-associated anogenital cancer.

The DNA sequence is TGTGCCAGCACGTCGAGGGACTTCCACACCGGGGAGCTGTTTTTT. Translation gives CASTSRDFHTGELFF. The rearrangement combines TRBV2 with TRBJ2-2; a weak D assignment points to TRBD2 (6 bases agree). The germline V gene gives CDR1 as SNHLY and CDR2 as FYNNEI. V is shortened by 7 bases, J by 3 bases, and the region joining them spans 15 bases. The CDR3 numbers 15 residues from cysteine through phenylalanine. Only the CDR3 DNA stays, 45 bases, in frame from base 1.